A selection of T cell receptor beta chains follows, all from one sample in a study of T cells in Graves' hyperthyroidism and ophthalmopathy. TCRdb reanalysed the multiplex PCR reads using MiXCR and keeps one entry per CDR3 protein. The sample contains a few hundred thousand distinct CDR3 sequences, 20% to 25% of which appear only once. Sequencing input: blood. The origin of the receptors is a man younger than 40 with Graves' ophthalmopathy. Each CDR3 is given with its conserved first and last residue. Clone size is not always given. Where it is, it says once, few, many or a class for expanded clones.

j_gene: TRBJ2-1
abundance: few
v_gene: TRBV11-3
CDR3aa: CASSLEGRSEQFF

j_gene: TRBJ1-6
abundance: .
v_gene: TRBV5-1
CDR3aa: CASSQDRHFNSPLHF

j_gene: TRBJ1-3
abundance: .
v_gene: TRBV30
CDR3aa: CAWSRVPRVSGNTIYF

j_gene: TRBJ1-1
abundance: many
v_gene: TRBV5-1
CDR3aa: CASSGSRDRGHDTEAFF

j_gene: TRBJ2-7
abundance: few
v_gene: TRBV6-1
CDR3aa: CASEVPGVGYEQYF

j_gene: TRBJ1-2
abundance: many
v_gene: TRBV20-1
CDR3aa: CSARDGGGRGYTF

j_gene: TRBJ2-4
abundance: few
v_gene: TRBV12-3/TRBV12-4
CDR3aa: CASSPRLAGGIGAKNIQYF

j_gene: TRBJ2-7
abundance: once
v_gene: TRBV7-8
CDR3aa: CAWKGAGQGLRAEQYF

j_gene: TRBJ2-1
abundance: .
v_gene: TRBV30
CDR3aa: CAWSVLTGTTYNEQFF

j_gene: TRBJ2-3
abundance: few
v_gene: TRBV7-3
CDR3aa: CASSPFLGTDTQYF

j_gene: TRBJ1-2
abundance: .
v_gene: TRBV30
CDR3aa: CAWRQGGGYTF

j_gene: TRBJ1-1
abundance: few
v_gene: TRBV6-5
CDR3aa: CASSYDSANTEAFF

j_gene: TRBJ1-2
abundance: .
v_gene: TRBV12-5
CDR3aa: CASKVFPGYTF

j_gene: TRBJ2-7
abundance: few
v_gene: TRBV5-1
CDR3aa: CASSLSVGRSYEQYF

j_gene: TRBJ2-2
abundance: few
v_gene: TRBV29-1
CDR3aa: CSVEKGDSLNTGELFF

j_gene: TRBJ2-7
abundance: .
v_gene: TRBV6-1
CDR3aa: CASSEPPDSSYEQYF

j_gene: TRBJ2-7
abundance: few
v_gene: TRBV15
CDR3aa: CATSRGEKRGEQYF

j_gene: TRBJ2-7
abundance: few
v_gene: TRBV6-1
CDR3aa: CASSEAGAPSYEQYF

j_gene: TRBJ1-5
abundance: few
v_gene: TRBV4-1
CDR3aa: CASSQSPGLTPQPQHF

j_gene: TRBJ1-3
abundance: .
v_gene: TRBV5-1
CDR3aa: CASSTPPGNTIYF

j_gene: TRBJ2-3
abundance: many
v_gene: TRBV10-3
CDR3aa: CATRSTTGGADTQYF

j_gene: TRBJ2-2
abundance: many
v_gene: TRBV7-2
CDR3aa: CASSLLPGGRTGELFF

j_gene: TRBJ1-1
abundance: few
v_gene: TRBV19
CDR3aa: CASSRMENTEAFF

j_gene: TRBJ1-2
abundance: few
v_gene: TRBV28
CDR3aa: CASRKRGSNYGYTF

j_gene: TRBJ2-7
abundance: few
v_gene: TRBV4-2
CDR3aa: CASSQVTRSSYEQYF

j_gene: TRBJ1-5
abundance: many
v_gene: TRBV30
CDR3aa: CAWSAQDGQPQHF

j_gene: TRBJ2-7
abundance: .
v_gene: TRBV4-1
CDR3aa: CASSQDPGIGYEQYF

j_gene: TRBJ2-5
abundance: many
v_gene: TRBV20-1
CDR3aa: CSARGAQETQYF

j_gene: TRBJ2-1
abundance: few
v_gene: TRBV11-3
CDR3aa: CASSPFHPSEQFF

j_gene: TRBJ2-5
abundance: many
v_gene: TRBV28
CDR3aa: CASSYGGETQYF

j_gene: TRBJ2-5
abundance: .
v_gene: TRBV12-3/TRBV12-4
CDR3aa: CASSLYSGEETQYF

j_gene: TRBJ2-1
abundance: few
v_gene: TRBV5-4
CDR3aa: CASRMDGLGSYNEQFF

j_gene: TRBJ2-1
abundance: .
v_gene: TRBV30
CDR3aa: CAWSLTGTSVFNEQFF

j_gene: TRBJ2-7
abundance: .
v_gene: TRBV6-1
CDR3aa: CASRVKRESYEQYF

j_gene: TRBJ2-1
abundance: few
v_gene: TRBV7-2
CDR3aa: CASSFSGTYNEQFF

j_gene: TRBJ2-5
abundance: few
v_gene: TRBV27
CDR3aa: CASSPRPTGYQETQYF

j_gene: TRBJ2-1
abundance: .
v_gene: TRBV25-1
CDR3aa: CASSELVGGGNYNEQFF

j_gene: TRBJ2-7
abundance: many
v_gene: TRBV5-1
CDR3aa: CASSLSGNLGEQYF

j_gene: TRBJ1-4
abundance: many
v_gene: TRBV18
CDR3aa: CASSLAWEVNEKLFF

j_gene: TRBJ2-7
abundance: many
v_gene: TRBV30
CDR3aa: CAWRIGQGRYEQYF

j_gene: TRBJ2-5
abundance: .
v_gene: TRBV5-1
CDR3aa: CASSLVPSAATQYF

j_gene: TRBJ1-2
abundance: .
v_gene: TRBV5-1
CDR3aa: CASSEAGTGGIYGYTF